Sequencing of this T cell receptor (beta chain) was carried out in a study of blood T cells in healthy people across ages. Notes on the study in general: PBMCs that were unsorted prevented a conclusive naive versus antigen-experienced comparison.

This clonotype showed up many times. The antigen is undetermined. V gave up 8 bases and J gave up 7 bases; unmatched junction bases: 7. Per germline, CDR1 SEHNR and CDR2 FQNEAQ (reference sequence). This CDR3 is built from 13 residues. Together with a sample-barcoded 5' primer, a J-beta primer mix was included in a second PCR lasting 7 to 11 cycles. TCRdb reanalysed the 5' RACE reads using MiXCR and keeps one entry per CDR3 protein. Of around 1,500,000 distinct CDR3 sequences in the sample, about 30% were seen once. This TCR was recovered from a woman in her twenties or thirties in good health. The chain links TRBV7-9 to TRBJ1-4, with TRBD1 identical over 7 bases. Input material: blood. The DNA for the CDR3 is TGTGCCAGCGGGCGGGGGACAGTTGAAAAACTGTTTTTT. This codes for CASGRGTVEKLFF.